This T cell receptor (beta chain) was identified in a study of CD8 T cells in ankylosing spondylitis. Quantitative 5'-RACE with molecular barcodes generated TCR beta libraries. TCRdb called the 5' RACE reads again in MiXCR, with one record for every CDR3 protein. The repertoire consists of about 260,000 distinct CDR3 sequences, with under 30% occurring once and the leading ten covering around 0.58%. This clonotype has only a few counts. The antigen is not known. Study outcomes and limitations: The clones that were linked to disease were reported to be significantly enriched in matched synovial fluid samples from ankylosing spondylitis patients.

The CDR3 is 14 amino acids. Per the germline V gene, CDR1 is DFQATT and CDR2 is SNEGSKA (reference sequence). Between the trimmed V and J ends, which lost 5 bases and 5 bases, there was a span of 17 bases. The sequence was collected from a male donor with ankylosing spondylitis or in good health (not recorded which). Sample: blood, either unsorted or a sorted T cell fraction (not recorded which). The chain links TRBV20-1 to TRBJ2-3, with a weak D call TRBD2 (6 bases). CDR3 bases: TGCAGTGCTCGTAGCGGCCCAGAGCAAGATACGCAGTATTTT. It encodes CSARSGPEQDTQYF.